The clone carrying this T cell receptor beta chain was seen ten or more times. V gave up 1 base and J gave up 3 bases, with 12 bases separating them. The CDR3 length is 15 residues. Germline V gene lookup returns CDR1 MGHRA and CDR2 YSYEKL. The TCR alpha and TCR beta cDNA libraries, bearing sample barcodes and UMIs, were generated by 5'RACE using constant-segment primers. MiXCR, applied by TCRdb to the 5' RACE reads, yields one record per CDR3 protein. Of 40,000 to 55,000 distinct CDR3 sequences listed, 7.3% were seen once; the top ten hold about 1.4%. The data stem from a study of T-cell memory formation after mild COVID-19.

The chain links TRBV4-1 to TRBJ1-1; no clear D. The sample comprised PBMCs or a T cell subset sorted from them (not recorded which). The TCR was taken from a man between 18 and 29 years old who had mild COVID-19 (a few samples of this study predate the infection). Cell type and time point are not known. The CDR3 sequence is CASSQVGGSYTEAFF. The CDR3 DNA reads TGCGCCAGCAGCCAAGTGGGAGGGTCTTACACTGAAGCTTTCTTT.